This is a list of T cell receptor beta chains from one sample in a study of radiotherapy plus CTLA-4 blockade in lung cancer. TCRdb keeps only in-frame clones here, not all; method: immunoSEQ multiplex PCR. In the table there are tens of thousands of clones, approximately 77% of which are singletons. The sample consisted of peripheral blood, taken from a patient treated with radiotherapy plus ipilimumab. The receptors derive from a human donor with non-small cell lung cancer whose response to radiotherapy plus ipilimumab could not be evaluated. CDR3s include the opening cysteine and the closing phenylalanine or tryptophan. The D gene is left open where the match is weak. Part of the rows lack a size; the others show once, few, many or a class for expanded clones.

j_gene | d_gene | abundance | v_gene | CDR3nt | CDR3aa
TRBJ1-2 | - | once | TRBV7-2 | TGTGCCAGCAGCCGACAGACAAGGGACTATGGCTACACCTTC | CASSRQTRDYGYTF
TRBJ2-3 | - | - | TRBV7-2 | TGTGCCACCGGACTCGGACGAACCACAGATACGCAGTATTTT | CATGLGRTTDTQYF
TRBJ2-5 | TRBD2 | few | TRBV12-5 | TGTGCCACGGGAGCGGGATTACCAAGGGAGACCCAGTACTTC | CATGAGLPRETQYF
TRBJ1-2 | - | - | TRBV30 | TGTGCCTGGAGGGAACAGGGTATTTATGGCTACACCTTC | CAWREQGIYGYTF
TRBJ2-7 | - | - | TRBV28 | TGTGCCAGCAACGGACAGTTTATCTACGAGCAGTACTTC | CASNGQFIYEQYF
TRBJ1-6 | TRBD1 | - | TRBV11-3 | TGTGCCAGCAGCCTGGGGACAGGGCAGAATTCACCCCTCCACTTT | CASSLGTGQNSPLHF
TRBJ1-1 | TRBD1 | medium-sized | TRBV7-2 | TGTGCCAGCAGGCCAGGACAGGGGTCGGGCACTGAAGCTTTCTTT | CASRPGQGSGTEAFF
TRBJ1-2 | - | - | TRBV2 | TGTGCCAGCAGTGCAGGGTATGGCTACACCTTC | CASSAGYGYTF
TRBJ2-7 | TRBD1 | few | TRBV27 | TGTGCCAGCAGTTTACAGGGGACAGGGGCCTACGAGCAGTACTTC | CASSLQGTGAYEQYF
TRBJ2-2 | TRBD2 | - | TRBV11-2 | TGTGCCAGCAGCACGGGAGGCTTAGCGGGAGCCCACGGGGAGCTGTTTTTT | CASSTGGLAGAHGELFF
TRBJ1-2 | TRBD1 | - | TRBV5-1 | TGCGCCAGCAGCCTGGACAGGGGTAACTATGGCTACACCTTC | CASSLDRGNYGYTF
TRBJ2-3 | - | - | TRBV6-4 | TGTGCCAGCAGTGAAGGTAGCGGAGGGGATACAGATACGCAGTATTTT | CASSEGSGGDTDTQYF
TRBJ2-2 | - | - | TRBV6-5 | TGTGCCAGCAGTTACCCTAGCGCCGGGGAGCTGTTTTTT | CASSYPSAGELFF
TRBJ1-2 | - | few | TRBV29-1 | TGCAGCGTCCGTGGGGACTATGGTTACACCTTC | CSVRGDYGYTF
TRBJ2-3 | - | - | TRBV7-6 | TGTGCCAGCAGCTTAGCGACCGGGGGAGGTACGCAGTATTTT | CASSLATGGGTQYF
TRBJ1-1 | TRBD1 | once | TRBV30 | TGTGCCTGGGGGAAGGGACAGTTGAACACTGAAGCTTTCTTT | CAWGKGQLNTEAFF
TRBJ2-2 | - | - | TRBV2 | TGTGCCAGCAATTTTGGCGGATCCGGCGGCACCGGGGAGCTGTTTTTT | CASNFGGSGGTGELFF
TRBJ2-3 | TRBD2 | - | TRBV6-4 | TGTGCCAGCAGCAAACTAGCGGGAGCATCAGATACGCAGTATTTT | CASSKLAGASDTQYF
TRBJ2-7 | TRBD2 | - | TRBV4-3 | TGCGCCAGCAGCCAGTACCCATCGGGACTAGCGGACACTTACGAGCAGTACTTC | CASSQYPSGLADTYEQYF
TRBJ2-5 | - | few | TRBV7-2 | TGTGCCAGCAGCTTACCGAGCCAAGAGACCCAGTACTTC | CASSLPSQETQYF
TRBJ1-2 | TRBD1 | few | TRBV28 | TGTGCCAGCACTGGACAGGGACACTATGGCTACACCTTC | CASTGQGHYGYTF
TRBJ1-1 | TRBD1 | - | TRBV7-2 | TGTGCCAGCAGCTCGGGACAGATGAACACTGAAGCTTTCTTT | CASSSGQMNTEAFF
TRBJ2-7 | TRBD2 | - | TRBV5-4 | TGTGCCAGCAGTCCCGGGACTAGTAAACCTCCCGACGAGCAGTACTTC | CASSPGTSKPPDEQYF
TRBJ2-7 | - | - | TRBV10-1 | TGCGCCAGCAGTGAGAAGAGCACAGGCGAGTCCTACGAGCAGTACTTC | CASSEKSTGESYEQYF
TRBJ2-1 | TRBD2 | few | TRBV27 | TGTGCCAGCAGTCCACTAGCGGGAGGAACCAATGAGCAGTTCTTC | CASSPLAGGTNEQFF
TRBJ1-3 | - | few | TRBV15 | TGTGCCACCAGCAGAGGACGGGAGTCTACTTTCTCTGGAAACACCATATATTTT | CATSRGRESTFSGNTIYF
TRBJ2-2 | TRBD1 | - | TRBV9 | TGTGCCAGCAGCGTCCAAGGGGGCTCTGTCGGGGAGCTGTTTTTT | CASSVQGGSVGELFF
TRBJ1-3 | - | - | TRBV21-1 | TGTGCCAGCAGCAAAGTTGGGGACAGGCGATGTGCTGGAAACACCATATATTTT | CASSKVGDRRCAGNTIYF
TRBJ1-2 | - | - | TRBV6-5 | TGTGCCAGCAGTCGAGGGAGTCTCTCTGGCTACACCTTC | CASSRGSLSGYTF
TRBJ1-2 | - | few | TRBV7-9 | TGTGCCAGCAGCTTAGAGGTGTCGGGACTCCAATATGGCTACACCTTC | CASSLEVSGLQYGYTF
TRBJ2-3 | - | - | TRBV7-9 | TGTGCCAGCAGCTCGTTGAGCACAGATACGCAGTATTTT | CASSSLSTDTQYF
TRBJ2-3 | TRBD2 | once | TRBV18 | TGTGCCAGCTCACCCCTCGGGAGGGTGACCACAGATACGCAGTATTTT | CASSPLGRVTTDTQYF
TRBJ2-5 | - | few | TRBV14 | TGTGCCAGCAGCCAAGGGGGCGGGACCCAGTACTTC | CASSQGGGTQYF
TRBJ2-3 | - | - | TRBV20-1 | TGCAGTGCATCCAGCCAGGGTACGCAGTATTTT | CSASSQGTQYF
TRBJ2-7 | - | - | TRBV6-5 | TGTGCCAGCAGTGAAAGAACAGGTTCCTACGAGCAGTACTTC | CASSERTGSYEQYF
TRBJ2-2 | TRBD1 | - | TRBV18 | TGTGCCAGCTCCCCCGGGACAGGAAACACCGGGGAGCTGTTTTTT | CASSPGTGNTGELFF
TRBJ1-1 | - | - | TRBV5-1 | TGCGCCAGCATCTCAGGCCTGGCAGGGATGAACACTGAAGCTTTCTTT | CASISGLAGMNTEAFF
TRBJ2-1 | TRBD1 | - | TRBV9 | TGTGCCAGCAGCGTAGGGACAGGATCTTACAATGAGCAGTTCTTC | CASSVGTGSYNEQFF
TRBJ1-1 | TRBD1 | - | TRBV28 | TGTGCCAGCAGTTTACAGACAGGGACTGAAGCTTTCTTT | CASSLQTGTEAFF
TRBJ1-5 | - | once | TRBV28 | TGTGCCAGCAGTTTTCCGGGAAATAGCAATCAGCCCCAGCATTTT | CASSFPGNSNQPQHF
TRBJ1-2 | - | few | TRBV9 | TGTGCCAGCAGCGCTAGCAGACAGGCTCAGGACTATGGCTACACCTTC | CASSASRQAQDYGYTF
TRBJ1-2 | - | - | TRBV6-1 | TGTGCCAGCAGCCAGGGTTTTGATGGTACTGGCTACACCTTC | CASSQGFDGTGYTF
TRBJ1-1 | TRBD1 | - | TRBV2 | TGTGCCAGCGAGGGACAGGGGGAAACTGAAGCTTTCTTT | CASEGQGETEAFF
TRBJ2-7 | - | - | TRBV7-2 | TGTGCCAGCAGCTTGGCTCCCACGGGCGAGCAGTACTTC | CASSLAPTGEQYF
TRBJ2-1 | - | - | TRBV11-1 | TGTGCCAGCAGCACTACCAGGGGAGTCACTGAGCAGTTCTTC | CASSTTRGVTEQFF
TRBJ2-7 | - | - | TRBV7-2 | TGTGCCAGCAGCTTAGAAGGGGTCATTAGGTACGAGCAGTACTTC | CASSLEGVIRYEQYF
TRBJ2-5 | TRBD2 | - | TRBV7-2 | TGTGCCAGCAGCGGGCGGGGACTAGCGGGAGGGATGGAGACCCAGTACTTC | CASSGRGLAGGMETQYF
TRBJ2-2 | - | - | TRBV18 | TGTGCCAGCTCACCACCCCAGCGGACCGGGGAGCTGTTTTTT | CASSPPQRTGELFF
TRBJ2-7 | TRBD2 | - | TRBV11-2 | TGTGCCAGCAGCTTAGGCCCTAGCGGGACCCCCACTAGCTTC | CASSLGPSGTPTSF
TRBJ1-6 | TRBD1 | - | TRBV7-8 | TGTGCCAGCAGTCTTAGGGGGCAGGGTAATTCACCCCTCCACTTT | CASSLRGQGNSPLHF
TRBJ2-7 | TRBD2 | - | TRBV27 | TGTGCCAGCAGTATCGTAGCGGGAGGAGGCGAGCAGTACTTC | CASSIVAGGGEQYF
TRBJ1-6 | - | once | TRBV19 | TGTGCCAGTAGTAACAGGGTCAATTCACCCCTCCACTTT | CASSNRVNSPLHF
TRBJ1-1 | TRBD1 | - | TRBV11-3 | TGTGCCAGCAGCCTGACAGGGCCGTCCACTGAAGCTTTCTTT | CASSLTGPSTEAFF
TRBJ2-7 | TRBD2 | - | TRBV30 | TGTGCCTGGACGACTAGCGGGATTGGGGAGCAGTACTTC | CAWTTSGIGEQYF